Sequencing of this T cell receptor beta chain was carried out in a study of technical replicates of blood from several donors. Assay: immunoSEQ multiplex PCR; the TCRdb copy retains only in-frame clones and omits some. The repertoire holds 10,000 to 13,000 clones, with roughly 94% as singletons. Material: PBMCs. This clonotype was obtained from a human donor in good health.

CDR3 in amino acids: CASSLGGNSYEQYF. The CDR3 nucleotides are TGTGCCAGCAGCCTGGGGGGGAACTCCTACGAGCAGTACTTC. The chain recombines TRBV7-6 with TRBJ2-7, with TRBD2 matching over 7 bases. V shed 5 bases, J shed 0 bases, and the junction held 4 bases outside the gene matches. Looked up from germline, CDR1 is SGHVS and CDR2 is FNYEAQ. The CDR3 is 14 amino acids.